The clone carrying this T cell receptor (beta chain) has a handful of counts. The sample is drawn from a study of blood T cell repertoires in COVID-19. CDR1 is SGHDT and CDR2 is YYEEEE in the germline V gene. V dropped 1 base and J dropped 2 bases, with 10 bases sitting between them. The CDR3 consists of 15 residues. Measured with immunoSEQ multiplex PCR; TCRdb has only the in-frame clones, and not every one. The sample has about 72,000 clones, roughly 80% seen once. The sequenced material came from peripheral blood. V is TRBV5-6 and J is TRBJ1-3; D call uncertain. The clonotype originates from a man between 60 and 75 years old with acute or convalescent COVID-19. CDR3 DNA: TGTGCCAGCAGCTTGCCCGGCGGGGCTGGAAACACCATATATTTT. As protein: CASSLPGGAGNTIYF.